These T cell receptor beta chains were read from a single sample in a study of somatic mutations in cytotoxic T cells in rheumatoid arthritis. The protocol was immunoSEQ multiplex PCR, while the TCRdb copy is restricted to in-frame clones and leaves out a portion. The sample lists about 18,000 clones, approximately 84% seen once, with about 21% in the top ten. Material for sequencing was CD8+ T cells sorted from blood. All receptors derive from an adult with rheumatoid arthritis. The CDR3 runs from the conserved cysteine through the conserved F or W. A D gene is named only where the DNA matches it firmly. Clone size is not always given. Where it is, it says once, few, many or a class for expanded clones.

D: TRBD2
J: TRBJ2-1
V: TRBV9
size: .
CDR3: CASSVLAGGNEQFF
DNA: TGTGCCAGCAGCGTACTAGCGGGAGGCAATGAGCAGTTCTTC

D: .
J: TRBJ1-1
V: TRBV4-1
size: .
CDR3: CASSQVATTNEAFF
DNA: TGCGCCAGCAGCCAAGTTGCGACAACGAATGAAGCTTTCTTT

D: .
J: TRBJ1-2
V: TRBV7-9
size: .
CDR3: CASSRDEIEFYGYTF
DNA: TGTGCCAGCAGTAGGGATGAGATCGAGTTCTATGGCTACACCTTC

D: .
J: TRBJ1-1
V: TRBV7-9
size: .
CDR3: CASSQGPGRNTEAFF
DNA: TGTGCCAGCAGCCAGGGACCAGGGAGGAACACTGAAGCTTTCTTT

D: TRBD2
J: TRBJ2-7
V: TRBV13
size: .
CDR3: CASSRVSGGAHEQYF
DNA: TGTGCCAGCAGCCGGGTTAGCGGGGGGGCCCACGAGCAGTACTTC

D: .
J: TRBJ1-1
V: TRBV19
size: .
CDR3: CASSITQNMNTEAFF
DNA: TGTGCCAGTAGTATAACGCAGAACATGAACACTGAAGCTTTCTTT

D: TRBD1
J: TRBJ1-4
V: TRBV7-6
size: .
CDR3: CASSLEETGSLGLFF
DNA: TGTGCCAGCAGCTTAGAAGAGACAGGGAGCTTAGGACTGTTTTTT

D: TRBD1
J: TRBJ1-1
V: TRBV7-9
size: .
CDR3: CASSRTTGGLTEAFF
DNA: TGTGCCAGCAGCAGAACGACAGGGGGCCTAACTGAAGCTTTCTTT

D: .
J: TRBJ1-2
V: TRBV6-5
size: few
CDR3: CAVRDTLYGYTF
DNA: TGTGCCGTCCGGGACACCCTCTATGGCTACACCTTC

D: TRBD1
J: TRBJ2-3
V: TRBV13
size: .
CDR3: CASSSGQGPDTQYF
DNA: TGTGCCAGCAGCTCCGGACAGGGACCAGATACGCAGTATTTT

D: .
J: TRBJ1-5
V: TRBV5-1
size: once
CDR3: CASSMGSNQPQHF
DNA: TGCGCCAGCAGCATGGGGAGCAATCAGCCCCAGCATTTT

D: .
J: TRBJ1-2
V: TRBV2
size: few
CDR3: CASSEFWTNYGYTF
DNA: TGTGCCAGCAGTGAATTTTGGACAAACTATGGCTACACCTTC

D: TRBD2
J: TRBJ2-1
V: TRBV10-2
size: .
CDR3: CASSGARTSGNDEQFF
DNA: TGCGCCAGCAGTGGGGCCCGGACTAGCGGGAACGATGAGCAGTTCTTC

D: TRBD1
J: TRBJ1-1
V: TRBV19
size: .
CDR3: CASSPGTGMITEAFF
DNA: TGTGCCAGTAGTCCCGGGACAGGGATGATCACTGAAGCTTTCTTT

D: .
J: TRBJ2-7
V: TRBV11-3
size: .
CDR3: CASSTRTRGGYEQYF
DNA: TGTGCCAGCAGCACACGGACAAGGGGTGGCTACGAGCAGTACTTC

D: TRBD2
J: TRBJ2-1
V: TRBV28
size: .
CDR3: CASSSRLAPYNEQFF
DNA: TGTGCCAGCAGTTCTCGACTAGCCCCCTACAATGAGCAGTTCTTC

D: .
J: TRBJ2-1
V: TRBV5-6
size: once
CDR3: CASSLGGPSSYNEQFF
DNA: TGTGCCAGCAGCTTAGGGGGGCCTAGCTCCTACAATGAGCAGTTCTTC

D: TRBD2
J: TRBJ2-7
V: TRBV7-9
size: .
CDR3: CASSLPGGGYEQYF
DNA: TGTGCCAGCAGCCTTCCGGGGGGGGGCTACGAGCAGTACTTC

D: .
J: TRBJ1-2
V: TRBV6-5
size: few
CDR3: CASTDGGVDGYTF
DNA: TGTGCCAGCACCGATGGAGGGGTTGATGGCTACACCTTC

D: TRBD2
J: TRBJ2-3
V: TRBV27
size: .
CDR3: CASSLLGGRDTQYF
DNA: TGTGCCAGCAGTTTACTGGGGGGGAGAGATACGCAGTATTTT

D: TRBD1
J: TRBJ2-5
V: TRBV5-4
size: .
CDR3: CASSLKSLAGGETQYF
DNA: TGTGCCAGCAGCTTAAAGAGTCTCGCAGGGGGAGAGACCCAGTACTTC

D: TRBD2
J: TRBJ2-7
V: TRBV2
size: .
CDR3: CASMGLDKYEQYF
DNA: TGTGCCAGCATGGGACTAGACAAATACGAGCAGTACTTC

D: .
J: TRBJ2-1
V: TRBV25-1
size: .
CDR3: CASSVERSEGNEQFF
DNA: TGTGCCAGCAGTGTGGAGCGGTCAGAAGGAAATGAGCAGTTCTTC

D: .
J: TRBJ1-3
V: TRBV10-2
size: few
CDR3: CASSDPATGRGNTIYF
DNA: TGCGCCAGCAGTGATCCCGCAACAGGCAGAGGAAACACCATATATTTT

D: .
J: TRBJ1-5
V: TRBV6-5
size: .
CDR3: CASSYTRSGQPQHF
DNA: TGTGCCAGCAGTTATACGCGCTCTGGACAGCCCCAGCATTTT

D: .
J: TRBJ2-5
V: TRBV7-9
size: .
CDR3: CASSLVGTRETQYF
DNA: TGTGCCAGCAGCTTAGTGGGTACTCGAGAGACCCAGTACTTC

D: .
J: TRBJ2-3
V: TRBV4-2
size: .
CDR3: CASSHLTFSGTADTQYF
DNA: TGTGCCAGCAGCCACCTCACCTTTAGCGGGACAGCAGATACGCAGTATTTT

D: TRBD2
J: TRBJ2-7
V: TRBV27
size: once
CDR3: CASSRISGGAGYEQYF
DNA: TGTGCCAGCAGTCGTATTAGCGGGGGGGCCGGCTACGAGCAGTACTTC

D: TRBD1
J: TRBJ1-1
V: TRBV28
size: once
CDR3: CASSLGQGNTEAFF
DNA: TGTGCCAGCAGCTTGGGACAGGGCAACACTGAAGCTTTCTTT

D: .
J: TRBJ1-2
V: TRBV5-6
size: .
CDR3: CASSLVRGLEGYTF
DNA: TGTGCCAGCAGCTTGGTTAGGGGATTGGAGGGCTACACCTTC

D: .
J: TRBJ1-1
V: TRBV7-6
size: .
CDR3: CASRGYSLDTEAFF
DNA: TGTGCCAGCAGGGGATATTCTTTGGACACTGAAGCTTTCTTT

D: TRBD1
J: TRBJ1-4
V: TRBV6-4
size: .
CDR3: CASSLTGDNEKLFF
DNA: TGTGCCAGCAGTCTCACAGGGGATAATGAAAAACTGTTTTTT

D: TRBD1
J: TRBJ2-7
V: TRBV5-1
size: once
CDR3: CASSLVGQGRVEQYF
DNA: TGCGCCAGCAGCTTGGTTGGACAGGGCAGGGTCGAGCAGTACTTC

D: TRBD2
J: TRBJ2-2
V: TRBV7-8
size: .
CDR3: CASSLFGRLAGTQQAGELFF
DNA: TGTGCCAGCAGCTTATTCGGGAGACTAGCGGGGACACAACAGGCCGGGGAGCTGTTTTTT

D: TRBD1
J: TRBJ1-2
V: TRBV2
size: .
CDR3: CASSFGQGANGYTF
DNA: TGTGCCAGCAGTTTCGGACAGGGGGCCAATGGCTACACCTTC

D: TRBD2
J: TRBJ2-7
V: TRBV7-9
size: .
CDR3: CASRGDYRLDEQYF
DNA: TGTGCCAGCAGGGGGGACTACCGGCTTGACGAGCAGTACTTC

D: TRBD1
J: TRBJ1-3
V: TRBV10-3
size: .
CDR3: CAISEIWDRGHNFGGNTIYF
DNA: TGTGCCATCAGTGAGATTTGGGACAGGGGGCACAACTTTGGCGGAAACACCATATATTTT

D: .
J: TRBJ1-1
V: TRBV27
size: few
CDR3: CASSLQANTEAFF
DNA: TGTGCCAGCAGTTTACAGGCGAACACTGAAGCTTTCTTT

D: .
J: TRBJ2-1
V: TRBV27
size: .
CDR3: CASSLASTYNEQFF
DNA: TGTGCCAGCAGTTTAGCCTCTACCTACAATGAGCAGTTCTTC

D: .
J: TRBJ2-5
V: TRBV25-1
size: few
CDR3: CASTPRTALFQETQYF
DNA: TGTGCCAGCACGCCCAGGACAGCTCTTTTCCAAGAGACCCAGTACTTC

D: .
J: TRBJ1-2
V: TRBV19
size: .
CDR3: CASSINSYGYTF
DNA: TGTGCCAGTAGTATTAACAGCTATGGCTACACCTTC

D: .
J: TRBJ2-1
V: TRBV7-2
size: .
CDR3: CASSFWEGATYNEQFF
DNA: TGTGCCAGCAGCTTTTGGGAAGGGGCCACGTACAATGAGCAGTTCTTC

D: .
J: TRBJ2-7
V: TRBV6-1
size: .
CDR3: CASSEGGAYAYEQYF
DNA: TGTGCCAGCAGTGAAGGGGGGGCGTATGCCTACGAGCAGTACTTC

D: TRBD1
J: TRBJ1-3
V: TRBV7-9
size: .
CDR3: CASSLAGTGPGNTIYF
DNA: TGTGCCAGCAGCCTCGCCGGGACAGGGCCTGGAAACACCATATATTTT

D: .
J: TRBJ2-7
V: TRBV10-2
size: .
CDR3: CASSGGTFTYEQYF
DNA: TGCGCCAGCAGTGGTGGGACTTTCACCTACGAGCAGTACTTC

D: .
J: TRBJ1-5
V: TRBV2
size: .
CDR3: CASSSPPRNQPQHF
DNA: TGTGCCAGCAGTTCACCGCCCCGCAATCAGCCCCAGCATTTT